This T cell receptor (beta chain) was captured by sequencing in a study of blood T cell repertoires in COVID-19. The protocol was immunoSEQ multiplex PCR, while the TCRdb copy is restricted to in-frame clones and leaves out a portion. In the table there are around 250,000 clones, more than 75% of which are singletons. Trimming removed 5 bases from V and 5 bases from J; junction bases left unmatched: 2. Germline CDR1 is MNHEY and CDR2 is SMNVEV (reference sequence). The CDR3 runs to 14 residues. Clinical history as reported by participants underpinned cohort assignment. This sequence originates from a young man who had recovered from COVID-19. This chain connects TRBV27 to TRBJ1-4; 10 positions match TRBD1. Sequencing was performed on PBMCs or T cells enriched from blood (not recorded which). CDR3 in amino acids: CASSPDRGNEKLFF. The CDR3 DNA follows: TGTGCCAGCAGTCCGGACAGGGGGAATGAAAAACTGTTTTTT.